A single T cell receptor (beta chain) is shown here with its context. Assay used: immunoSEQ multiplex PCR; TCRdb lists only in-frame clones, some missing. The sample lists roughly 90,000 clones; 80% were seen once. The data stem from a study of blood T cell repertoires in COVID-19. The wider study: T cells, B-cell-depleted T cells, or PBMCs provided the cDNA or gDNA that served as material.

The CDR3 runs 15 residues. Germline lookup yields CDR1 SGHNT and CDR2 YYREEE (reference sequence). V dropped 0 bases and J dropped 7 bases, with 13 bases sitting between them. V usage is TRBV5-4 and J usage is TRBJ2-2, with a weak D call TRBD1 (6 bases). The sequenced sample was peripheral blood. The source is a woman between 65 and 79 years old with acute or convalescent COVID-19. The CDR3 loop reads CASSLAAGADGELFF. The CDR3 DNA sequence: TGTGCCAGCAGCTTGGCGGCAGGGGCTGACGGGGAGCTGTTTTTT.